A single sample is the source of the 30 T cell receptor beta chains below, sequenced in a study of OX40 agonist ivuxolimab in advanced cancers. Data came from immunoSEQ multiplex PCR; TCRdb stores just in-frame clones and leaves some out. This sample yields more than 45,000 clones, of which 70% to 90% are seen a single time; roughly 48% belongs to the top ten. The sequences come from CD4+ or CD8+ T cells sorted from blood, collected in a trial of the OX40 agonist ivuxolimab. Receptor source: an adult with an advanced solid tumor such as melanoma, head and neck, liver or kidney cancer.

The rearrangement links TRBV7-2 to TRBJ2-3; D remains unclear. V was cut by 3 bases and J by 3 bases, with 10 bases left in between. The germline V gene encodes CDR1 SGHTA and CDR2 FQGNSA. The CDR3 is 14 amino acids. DNA of the CDR3: TGTGCCAGCAGCTTTGAACAGAGAACAGATACGCAGTATTTT. It encodes CASSFEQRTDTQYF.

The chain combines TRBV30 with TRBJ2-2; D ambiguous. The CDR3 extends over 11 amino acids. The V gene lost 2 bases and the J gene lost 5 bases, with 3 bases spanning the gap. The germline CDR1 and CDR2 sequences are GTSNPN and SVGIG (reference sequence). As DNA, the CDR3 is TGTGCCTGGAGTATAACCGGGGAGCTGTTTTTT. Residues: CAWSITGELFF.

J is TRBJ2-7 and V is TRBV28, with D possibly matching TRBD2 (5 bases). V was cut by 6 bases and J by 4 bases, with 16 bases left in between. Germline CDR1 and CDR2: MDHEN and SYDVKM. This CDR3 comprises 14 residues. CDR3 DNA sequence: TGTGCCAGCAGGAACCAAGGACTGTTTTACGAGCAGTACTTC. Translated: CASRNQGLFYEQYF. The full variable domain, its missing parts supplied by reference TRBV28 and TRBJ2-7, is DVKVTQSSRYLVKRTGEKVFLECVQDMDHENMFWYRQDPGLGLRLIYFSYDVKMKEKGDIPEGYSVSREKKERFSLILESASTNQTSMYLCASRNQGLFYEQYFGPGTRLTVT.

The chain employs TRBV19 and TRBJ2-7; D unresolved. This CDR3 spans 13 amino acids. The V gene's germline CDR1 is LNHDA and CDR2 SQIVND (reference sequence). V shed 5 bases and J shed 2 bases, with 10 bases lying between them. This CDR3 is CASSLSRTYEQYF. In DNA, the CDR3 is TGTGCCAGTAGTCTGTCCAGGACCTACGAGCAGTACTTC.

The rearrangement joins TRBV7-6 to TRBJ2-3; D is unclear. V was cut by 0 bases and J by 1 base, with 11 bases left in between. Germline V lookup: CDR1 SGHVS, CDR2 FNYEAQ. This CDR3 contains 16 residues. CDR3 DNA: TGTGCCAGCAGCTTAGCCGGCAGGATGGGCACAGATACGCAGTATTTT. This translates into CASSLAGRMGTDTQYF.

The chain carries TRBV20-1 and TRBJ1-2; D gene ambiguous. Trimming left V 3 bases short and J 7 bases short, with 9 bases between. This CDR3 has 11 amino acids. Germline V lookup: CDR1 DFQATT, CDR2 SNEGSKA (reference sequence). CDR3 bases: TGCAGTGCTAGGGGGATGGGTGGCTACACCTTC. Its translation is CSARGMGGYTF.

The chain carries TRBV6-5 and TRBJ2-2, with D unresolved. CDR1 and CDR2 from the germline V gene are MNHEY and SVGAGI. This CDR3 has 14 residues. Trimming pared 4 bases from V and 7 bases from J, leaving 13 bases between. CDR3 coding DNA: TGTGCCAGCAGTTTCGTAGATTTTGGCGGGGAGCTGTTTTTT. It translates to CASSFVDFGGELFF.

The chain has TRBV27 and TRBJ2-5; 8 bases map to TRBD2. The CDR3 sequence is 17 residues long. The junction had 18 bases not matched to a gene; V was cut back by 7 bases and J by 5 bases. CDR1 MNHEY and CDR2 SMNVEV come from the germline V gene (reference sequence). CDR3 in amino acids: CASIPYGGRGVQETQYF. Written as DNA, the CDR3 is TGTGCCAGCATCCCCTACGGGGGGCGGGGGGTTCAGGAGACCCAGTACTTC.

This clone has only one observation. V usage is TRBV2 and J usage is TRBJ2-7; 7 nucleotides agree with TRBD2. Germline V gene lookup returns CDR1 SNHLY and CDR2 FYNNEI. With V trimmed by 8 bases and J by 3 bases, 13 bases remained unmatched. The CDR3 sequence is 15 residues long. Here the CDR3 DNA reads TGTGCCAGCTGCTCCAGCGGGGAGAAACTCTACGAGCAGTACTTC. Its translation: CASCSSGEKLYEQYF.

The CDR3 DNA is TGTGCCAGCAGCTTCCGGGGGGCCGACGAGCAGTACTTC. Translation: CASSFRGADEQYF. This chain uses TRBV11-3 with TRBJ2-7, with a possible D match to TRBD2 (7 bases). The germline V and J ends were trimmed by 3 bases and 5 bases, with 11 bases remaining between them. There are 13 residues in the CDR3. Germline assignment: CDR1 SGHNT and CDR2 YENEEA.

The gene calls are TRBV5-6 and TRBJ2-7; the D gene is possibly TRBD2 (6 bases). The V and J ends lost 3 bases and 5 bases respectively, with 15 bases between them. Germline values: CDR1 SGHDT, CDR2 YYEEEE. This CDR3 region has 14 residues. The CDR3 nucleotides read TGTGCCAGCAGCTGGGACGCCCGGAGGGACGAGCAGTACTTC. It codes for CASSWDARRDEQYF.

Only one count was recorded for this clone. This chain links TRBV7-9 with TRBJ2-7; TRBD1 matches at 8 bases. Per germline, CDR1 SEHNR and CDR2 FQNEAQ (reference sequence). This CDR3 comprises 11 residues. Germline trimming cut 5 bases from V and 6 bases from J; bases unmatched to any gene: 0. In nucleotides, the CDR3 is TGTGCCAGCAGCACAGGGGGCGAGCAGTACTTC. Translating gives CASSTGGEQYF.

This rearrangement joins TRBV28 to TRBJ1-2, with a possible D match to TRBD1 (5 bases). CDR3 length: 13 amino acids. V lost 3 bases and J 8 bases, leaving 13 bases between the germline ends. CDR1 and CDR2 from the germline V gene are MDHEN and SYDVKM. The CDR3: CASSLVQGQGYTF. CDR3 coding DNA: TGTGCCAGCAGTTTGGTGCAGGGTCAAGGCTACACCTTC.

This chain links TRBV19 with TRBJ2-1, with TRBD1 matching over 8 bases. V dropped 7 bases and J dropped 2; count of bases not matched to a gene: 7. Looked up from germline, CDR1 is LNHDA and CDR2 is SQIVND (reference sequence). This CDR3 is built from 15 residues. In nucleotides, the CDR3 is TGTGCCAGTACTCCATCGACAGGGGCCTACAATGAGCAGTTCTTC. Residues: CASTPSTGAYNEQFF.

This chain uses TRBV2 with TRBJ2-5, with a tentative D call TRBD1 (6 bases). The CDR3 loop spans 14 amino acids. Germline lookup yields CDR1 SNHLY and CDR2 FYNNEI. The V end lost 3 bases, the J end lost 4 bases, and 12 bases lay between the germline ends. CDR3 in DNA: TGTGCCAGCAGTGACCGGGAAGGGGGAGAGACCCAGTACTTC. Translation gives CASSDREGGETQYF.

This clone was detected a few times. CDR3 nucleotides: TGTGCCAGCAGTGGCCGGGACAGGGGGCCTGTGGATGGCTACACCTTC. It encodes CASSGRDRGPVDGYTF. The chain combines TRBV2 with TRBJ1-2, with 12 nucleotides matching TRBD1. CDR3 length: 16 amino acids. Germline trimming cut 4 bases from V and 6 bases from J; bases unmatched to any gene: 9. Germline-derived CDR1 and CDR2 are SNHLY and FYNNEI.

The chain combines TRBV7-9 with TRBJ2-7, with 15 bases that match TRBD2. This CDR3 is 16 amino acids long. Trimming removed 5 bases from V and 5 bases from J; junction bases left unmatched: 7. CDR1 and CDR2 from the germline V gene are SEHNR and FQNEAQ (reference sequence). CDR3 bases: TGTGCCAGCAGCGCACGGACTAGCGGGGGGGACCACGAGCAGTACTTC. Amino acids: CASSARTSGGDHEQYF.

CDR3 sequence reads: CASSGSGDSHTDTQYF. In nucleotides, the CDR3 is TGTGCCAGCAGTGGCTCCGGGGACAGCCACACAGATACGCAGTATTTT. The chain couples TRBV6-1 to TRBJ2-3; 7 nucleotides agree with TRBD1. The junction had 9 bases not matched to a gene; V was cut back by 4 bases and J by 2 bases. The CDR3 totals 16 residues. Germline V gene sequence: CDR1 MNHNS, CDR2 SASEGT.

The CDR3: CASSAGNTIYF. The DNA of the CDR3 is TGTGCCAGCAGCGCAGGAAACACCATATATTTT. The chain combines TRBV11-2 with TRBJ1-3; the D is unclear. The V end was cut by 5 bases, the J end by 4 bases, with 3 bases between. The CDR3 covers 11 residues. The germline V gene encodes CDR1 SGHAT and CDR2 FQNNGV. Drawing the rest from reference TRBV11-2 and TRBJ1-3, the complete variable domain is EAGVAQSPRYKIIEKRQSVAFWCNPISGHATLYWYQQILGQGPKLLIQFQNNGVVDDSQLPKDRFSAERLKGVDSTLKIQPAKLEDSAVYLCASSAGNTIYFGEGSWLTVV.

The genes are TRBV19 and TRBJ2-7; possibly TRBD1 or TRBD2 for D (5 bases each). V lost 4 bases, J lost 2 bases, and 15 bases lay in between. The CDR3 contains 15 residues. Germline-derived CDR1 and CDR2 are LNHDA and SQIVND (reference sequence). The CDR3 DNA follows: TGTGCCAGTAGTACCACCAGGCCGGGACCCTACGAGCAGTACTTC. Translation: CASSTTRPGPYEQYF. Combining the CDR3 with reference TRBV19 and TRBJ2-7 gives the whole variable domain DGGITQSPKYLFRKEGQNVTLSCEQNLNHDAMYWYRQDPGQGLRLIYYSQIVNDFQKGDIAEGYSVSREKKESFPLTVTSAQKNPTAFYLCASSTTRPGPYEQYFGPGTRLTVT.

The chain joins TRBV5-5 to TRBJ1-2; D not resolved. The CDR3 has 12 amino acids. The germline V gene has CDR1 SGHKS and CDR2 YYEKEE (reference sequence). V was pared by 0 bases and J by 8 bases, with 8 bases between. CDR3 sequence (DNA): TGTGCCAGCAGCTTGGGATCGAGGGGCTACACCTTC. This sequence encodes CASSLGSRGYTF.

The CDR3 sequence: CASSSTSSGEPSQYF. In DNA, the CDR3 is TGTGCCAGCAGTTCCACATCTAGCGGGGAACCCTCCCAGTACTTC. The rearrangement links TRBV11-2 to TRBJ2-5; TRBD2 agrees at 9 bases. Trimming took 6 bases from V and 9 from J; bases not matched to a gene: 14. Germline values: CDR1 SGHAT, CDR2 FQNNGV. This CDR3 spans 15 amino acids.

In this sample, this clone turned up once. The V gene is TRBV9, the J gene TRBJ2-7; D is unresolved. Germline values: CDR1 SGDLS, CDR2 YYNGEE. V lost 1 base and J 3 bases, leaving 11 bases between the germline ends. This CDR3 spans 14 amino acids. The DNA of the CDR3 is TGTGCCAGCAGCGTAAACCTCCTCGACTACGAGCAGTACTTC. Protein product: CASSVNLLDYEQYF. The full variable domain, with the rest looked up from reference TRBV9 and TRBJ2-7, is DSGVTQTPKHLITATGQRVTLRCSPRSGDLSVYWYQQSLDQGLQFLIQYYNGEERAKGNILERFSAQQFPDLHSELNLSSLELGDSALYFCASSVNLLDYEQYFGPGTRLTVT.

The V and J genes are TRBV4-3 and TRBJ2-7; perhaps TRBD1 as D (5 bases). The germline CDR1 and CDR2 sequences are LGHNA and YSLEER. The CDR3 covers 18 residues. Trimming removed 0 bases at V and 0 bases at J, with 18 bases between. The CDR3: CASSQDRSAGWSSYEQYF. CDR3 coding DNA: TGCGCCAGCAGCCAAGACCGATCCGCAGGGTGGAGCTCCTACGAGCAGTACTTC.

The rearrangement uses TRBV12-5 and TRBJ2-1; D gene ambiguous. Germline CDR1 is LGHNT and CDR2 is FRNRAP. V was trimmed by 1 base and J by 16 bases, leaving 26 bases between them. The CDR3 runs to 16 residues. CDR3 in DNA: TGTGCTAGTGGTTTGGGGTTTTCTGAGACACCCCCGGATGAATTCTTC. Translated: CASGLGFSETPPDEFF.

This chain links TRBV6-5 with TRBJ2-7, with unresolved D. This CDR3 is 12 amino acids long. The germline V gene has CDR1 MNHEY and CDR2 SVGAGI. Between the trimmed V and J ends, which lost 0 bases and 7 bases, there was a span of 7 bases. The CDR3 DNA is TGTGCCAGCAGTTACTCTGGGAAGGAGCAGTACTTC. Its protein product is CASSYSGKEQYF.

The chain uses TRBV10-3 and TRBJ1-4, with D possibly TRBD1 on 5 matching bases. Germline lookup yields CDR1 ENHRY and CDR2 SYGVKD. Trimming stripped 6 bases from V and 5 bases from J, with 13 bases between. CDR3 length: 14 residues. For the CDR3, the DNA is TGTGCCATCAGCGGGGGTTCGGAGAATGAAAAACTGTTTTTT. It yields the protein CAISGGSENEKLFF.

The rearrangement uses TRBV6-4 and TRBJ2-2; unclear D gene. The V gene's germline CDR1 is MRHNA and CDR2 SNTAGT. Trimming stripped 6 bases from V and 3 bases from J, with 11 bases between. The CDR3 spans 14 residues. The CDR3 DNA sequence: TGTGCCAGCAGCAAGTACAGTGACACCGGGGAGCTGTTTTTT. Its protein product is CASSKYSDTGELFF.

This clone was recorded many times. J is TRBJ1-6 and V is TRBV4-1; perhaps TRBD1 as D (6 bases). Germline V gene sequence: CDR1 MGHRA, CDR2 YSYEKL. Deletions cut 1 base from V and 9 bases from J, with 19 bases between. The CDR3 has 17 residues. In DNA form, the CDR3 reads TGCGCCAGCAGCCAAGTCCCCACAGGGAACCAAGGTTCACCCCTCCACTTT. Protein product: CASSQVPTGNQGSPLHF.

The chain couples TRBV28 to TRBJ2-7, with D perhaps TRBD1 (7 bases). Germline V gives CDR1 MDHEN, CDR2 SYDVKM. The CDR3 runs to 11 residues. V was clipped by 10 bases and J by 2 bases, with 9 bases between them. CDR3 sequence: CAIRGAYEQYF. The CDR3 DNA is TGTGCCATCAGGGGGGCCTACGAGCAGTACTTC. The full variable domain, completed using reference TRBV28 and TRBJ2-7, is DVKVTQSSRYLVKRTGEKVFLECVQDMDHENMFWYRQDPGLGLRLIYFSYDVKMKEKGDIPEGYSVSREKKERFSLILESASTNQTSMYLCAIRGAYEQYFGPGTRLTVT.